Shown below are 22 T cell receptor beta chains from a single sample sequenced in a study of shared clonotypes between healthy human individuals. Data came from immunoSEQ multiplex PCR; TCRdb stores just in-frame clones and leaves some out. The data hold hundreds of thousands of clones, with roughly 97% observed a single time. Input material: naive CD4+ T cells sorted from blood. Stated subset: CD45RA+ positively selected. The receptors stem from a woman under 40 in good health.

CDR3 sequence reads: CASSLGSFGEQYF. The CDR3 region has the DNA TGTGCCAGCAGTTTAGGGTCTTTTGGCGAGCAGTACTTC. The chain joins TRBV28 to TRBJ2-7; D ambiguous. The CDR3 contains 13 residues. Trimming took off 2 bases at V and 6 bases at J, with 11 bases between the two ends. Germline V gives CDR1 MDHEN, CDR2 SYDVKM.

V gene TRBV14 combines with J gene TRBJ1-5, with no clear D. V dropped 0 bases and J dropped 6 bases, with 6 bases sitting between them. Per the germline V gene, CDR1 is SGHDN and CDR2 is FVKESK. The CDR3 extends over 13 amino acids. The CDR3 spells CASSQDHLQPQHF. The CDR3 nucleotides are TGTGCCAGCAGCCAAGACCACCTTCAGCCCCAGCATTTT. Full variable domain (missing parts from reference TRBV14 and TRBJ1-5): EAGVTQFPSHSVIEKGQTVTLRCDPISGHDNLYWYRRVMGKEIKFLLHFVKESKQDESGMPNNRFLAERTGGTYSTLKVQPAELEDSGVYFCASSQDHLQPQHFGDGTRLSIL.

The J gene is TRBJ1-2, the V gene TRBV5-1; tentatively, D is TRBD1 (6 bases). CDR1 and CDR2 from the germline V gene are SGHRS and YFSETQ. Trimming took 0 bases from V and 0 from J, leaving 15 bases between them. The CDR3 runs 17 residues. This CDR3 reads CASSLVVGQQANYGYTF. Here the CDR3 DNA reads TGCGCCAGCAGCTTGGTAGTAGGACAGCAGGCTAACTATGGCTACACCTTC. The full variable domain, its missing parts supplied by reference TRBV5-1 and TRBJ1-2, is KAGVTQTPRYLIKTRGQQVTLSCSPISGHRSVSWYQQTPGQGLQFLFEYFSETQRNKGNFPGRFSGRQFSNSRSEMNVSTLELGDSALYLCASSLVVGQQANYGYTFGSGTRLTVV.

J is TRBJ1-1 and V is TRBV6-1; D gene unclear. The CDR3 is made up of 15 amino acids. Trimming stripped 4 bases from V and 0 bases from J, with 12 bases between. Germline CDR1 is MNHNS and CDR2 is SASEGT. The CDR3 spells CASSGPRKVNTEAFF. The CDR3 coding sequence is TGTGCCAGCAGTGGACCAAGGAAGGTGAACACTGAAGCTTTCTTT.

A single count supports this clone. J is TRBJ2-7 and V is TRBV5-1, with 10 positions matching TRBD2. Germline V gene lookup returns CDR1 SGHRS and CDR2 YFSETQ. The CDR3 is 16 amino acids. V lost 3 bases to trimming and J lost 1 base; unmatched junction nucleotides: 7. DNA for the CDR3: TGCGCCAGCAGCTCCCCAGCGGGAGGGCCTTCCTACGAGCAGTACTTC. The encoded protein is CASSSPAGGPSYEQYF.

This clone occurred once. The chain recombines TRBV2 with TRBJ1-4; D possibly corresponds to TRBD1 (5 bases). V gave up 5 bases and J gave up 0 bases, with 13 bases separating them. The CDR3 is made up of 16 amino acids. Germline-derived CDR1 and CDR2 are SNHLY and FYNNEI. The CDR3 loop is CASSRRQPATNEKLFF. CDR3 DNA sequence: TGTGCCAGCAGTCGACGACAGCCCGCAACTAATGAAAAACTGTTTTTT.

This clone was detected only once. J is TRBJ2-1 and V is TRBV28; D not resolved. Trimming took off 8 bases at V and 4 bases at J, with 9 bases between the two ends. Germline values: CDR1 MDHEN, CDR2 SYDVKM. The CDR3 consists of 12 residues. CDR3 sequence reads: CASGLRYNEQFF. CDR3 DNA: TGTGCCAGCGGATTACGTTACAATGAGCAGTTCTTC. The whole variable domain, remainder taken from reference TRBV28 and TRBJ2-1, is DVKVTQSSRYLVKRTGEKVFLECVQDMDHENMFWYRQDPGLGLRLIYFSYDVKMKEKGDIPEGYSVSREKKERFSLILESASTNQTSMYLCASGLRYNEQFFGPGTRLTVL.

This chain uses TRBV5-1 with TRBJ2-3; a weak D match, TRBD1 (6 bases). Per the germline V gene, CDR1 is SGHRS and CDR2 is YFSETQ. This CDR3 region has 19 residues. The V end was cut by 2 bases, the J end by 1 base, with 23 bases between. The CDR3 DNA follows: TGCGCCAGCAGCTTTCCCCTGGGGGTAGTGGGACAACGCACAGATACGCAGTATTTT. It is translated as CASSFPLGVVGQRTDTQYF. Full variable domain (missing parts from reference TRBV5-1 and TRBJ2-3): KAGVTQTPRYLIKTRGQQVTLSCSPISGHRSVSWYQQTPGQGLQFLFEYFSETQRNKGNFPGRFSGRQFSNSRSEMNVSTLELGDSALYLCASSFPLGVVGQRTDTQYFGPGTRLTVL.

The chain recombines TRBV18 with TRBJ2-5, with 9 bases aligning to TRBD2. The DNA end favors TRBJ2-7, so the J call may be wrong. Germline V gives CDR1 KGHSH, CDR2 LQKENI. This CDR3 is 13 amino acids long. CDR3 in DNA: TGTGCCAGCTCACCTAGCGGGAGTTACGAGCAGTACTTC. Translation gives CASSPSGSYEQYF.

V and J are TRBV28 and TRBJ2-3; 9 nucleotides line up with TRBD1. CDR1 is MDHEN and CDR2 is SYDVKM in the germline V gene. The CDR3 contains 15 residues. V shed 2 bases, J shed 4 bases, and the junction held 4 bases outside the gene matches. The CDR3 reads CASSLRTGAADTQYF. Written as DNA, the CDR3 is TGTGCCAGCAGTTTAAGGACAGGGGCGGCAGATACGCAGTATTTT.

The chain joins TRBV6-6 to TRBJ2-3; 7 bases agree with TRBD2. The CDR3 covers 11 residues. CDR1 and CDR2 (germline): MNHNY, SVGAGI (reference sequence). Losses at the gene ends were 6 bases for V and 8 bases for J; bases not matched to a gene: 2. The CDR3 DNA reads TGTGCCAGCAGCCCGGGGGGTACGCAGTATTTT. Residues: CASSPGGTQYF.

V usage is TRBV18 and J usage is TRBJ2-1; TRBD2 matches 9 bases. V was clipped by 3 bases and J by 5 bases; unmatched bases: 2. The CDR3 extends over 14 amino acids. CDR1 is KGHSH, CDR2 LQKENI, per germline. This CDR3 is CASSPRLADNEQFF. The CDR3 DNA reads as TGTGCCAGCTCACCCCGACTAGCGGACAATGAGCAGTTCTTC.

The V and J genes are TRBV7-8 and TRBJ2-3, with 14 bases aligning to TRBD2. The CDR3 runs 16 residues. CDR1 and CDR2 from the germline V gene are SGHVS and FQNEAQ. The trim removed 5 bases at V and 7 bases at J, leaving 8 bases unmatched. The CDR3 sequence is CASSPGGTSGRNTQYF. The CDR3 bases are TGTGCCAGCAGCCCAGGAGGGACTAGCGGGAGAAATACGCAGTATTTT.

The rearrangement joins TRBV2 to TRBJ1-2; D remains unclear. This CDR3 has 15 amino acids. V lost 3 bases and J 5 bases, leaving 16 bases between the germline ends. Germline V lookup: CDR1 SNHLY, CDR2 FYNNEI. The CDR3: CASSDNIGRRYGYTF. CDR3 coding DNA: TGTGCCAGCAGTGATAATATCGGGCGAAGATATGGCTACACCTTC.

The chain is built from TRBV27 and TRBJ2-7, with 11 positions matching TRBD2. The CDR3 runs 15 residues. Germline loops: CDR1 MNHEY, CDR2 SMNVEV (reference sequence). V lost 5 bases, J lost 4 bases, and 7 bases stayed unmatched. The CDR3 here is CASSQAGTSGYEQYF. The CDR3 DNA reads as TGTGCCAGCAGTCAAGCCGGGACTAGCGGTTACGAGCAGTACTTC.

This sequence joins TRBV28 and TRBJ1-6; weak D call: TRBD1 (5 bases). Between the trimmed V and J ends, which lost 5 bases and 10 bases, there was a span of 15 bases. The CDR3 loop spans 14 amino acids. Germline V gene data show CDR1 as MDHEN and CDR2 as SYDVKM. The CDR3: CASSPGSNSSPLHF. CDR3 bases: TGTGCCAGCAGTCCAGGGAGTAATTCCTCACCCCTCCACTTT.

The chain carries TRBV11-2 and TRBJ1-5, with a weak D call TRBD1 (5 bases). The CDR3 runs to 15 residues. The germline V gene encodes CDR1 SGHAT and CDR2 FQNNGV. V lost 0 bases and J 6 bases, leaving 12 bases between the germline ends. The CDR3 bases are TGTGCCAGCAGCTTAGATGACTACGGGGGTCAGCCCCAGCATTTT. Its protein is CASSLDDYGGQPQHF.

The CDR3 region has the DNA TGTGCCAGCAGCCTCGGACAGGAGTACAATGAGCAGTTCTTC. Its protein product is CASSLGQEYNEQFF. The chain combines TRBV11-2 with TRBJ2-1; 7 bases agree with TRBD1. V shed 5 bases and J 4 bases; nucleotides not matched to a gene: 5. In germline, CDR1 is SGHAT, CDR2 FQNNGV. The CDR3 length is 14 residues. Drawing the rest from reference TRBV11-2 and TRBJ2-1, the complete variable domain is EAGVAQSPRYKIIEKRQSVAFWCNPISGHATLYWYQQILGQGPKLLIQFQNNGVVDDSQLPKDRFSAERLKGVDSTLKIQPAKLEDSAVYLCASSLGQEYNEQFFGPGTRLTVL.

Points on this clone: The sample carries other DNA sequences with the same CDR3. V usage is TRBV19 and J usage is TRBJ2-1; D call uncertain. Germline CDR1 is LNHDA and CDR2 is SQIVND (reference sequence). The CDR3 totals 11 residues. Trimming pared 3 bases from V and 7 bases from J, leaving 4 bases between. CDR3 amino acids: CASSILNEQFF. DNA for the CDR3: TGTGCCAGTAGTATCCTTAATGAGCAGTTCTTC.

The genes are TRBV5-8 and TRBJ2-5; TRBD1 is a possible D gene (6 bases). In germline, CDR1 is SGHTS, CDR2 YDEGEE. The CDR3 totals 13 residues. The V and J ends lost 1 base and 7 bases respectively, with 11 bases between them. CDR3 bases: TGTGCCAGCAGCTTGCACAGGGACGTGACCCAGTACTTC. Residues: CASSLHRDVTQYF. Filled out from reference TRBV5-8 and TRBJ2-5, the complete variable domain reads EAGVTQSPTHLIKTRGQQATLRCSPISGHTSVYWYQQALGLGLQFLLWYDEGEERNRGNFPPRFSGRQFPNYSSELNVNALELEDSALYLCASSLHRDVTQYFGPGTRLLVL.

The genes are TRBV27 and TRBJ1-5; D might be TRBD1 (6 bases). The CDR3 extends over 15 amino acids. The germline V gene has CDR1 MNHEY and CDR2 SMNVEV (reference sequence). V was trimmed by 3 bases and J by 3 bases, leaving 12 bases between them. The CDR3 here is CASSFTGAYNQPQHF. The CDR3 DNA reads TGTGCCAGCAGTTTCACGGGGGCGTACAATCAGCCCCAGCATTTT.

The chain joins TRBV5-4 to TRBJ2-5; 7 bases fit TRBD2. Per germline, CDR1 SGHNT and CDR2 YYREEE (reference sequence). This CDR3 spans 16 amino acids. The V gene end was trimmed by 0 bases and the J gene end by 7 bases; junction bases not matched to a gene: 12. The chain's CDR3 is CASSLEGSRGVLTQYF. The CDR3 bases are TGTGCCAGCAGCTTGGAGGGGAGCCGGGGGGTATTGACCCAGTACTTC.